These 9 T cell receptor beta chains share one sample of origin, sequenced in a study of blood T cell repertoires in COVID-19. Method: immunoSEQ multiplex PCR; TCRdb's copy keeps in-frame clones and lacks some. Here the sample spans 300,000 to 350,000 clones, 85% to 90% being singletons. Sample: peripheral blood. These receptor sequences come from a woman between 35 and 50 years old with COVID-19, enrolled during active disease.

This clone was detected once. The chain has TRBV6-6 and TRBJ1-3; no clear D. The CDR3 is 12 amino acids. Trimming removed 0 bases at V and 8 bases at J, with 5 bases between. Germline V gene lookup returns CDR1 MNHNY and CDR2 SVGAGI (reference sequence). This CDR3 is CASSYSQDTIYF. CDR3 in DNA: TGTGCCAGCAGTTACTCCCAGGACACCATATATTTT.

The chain recombines TRBV2 with TRBJ2-5; no firm D call. Trimming pared 3 bases from V and 8 bases from J, leaving 19 bases between. Germline V lookup: CDR1 SNHLY, CDR2 FYNNEI. The CDR3 sequence is 15 residues long. CDR3 nucleotide sequence: TGTGCCAGCAGTGATCTGGGCTCGGAATTTAGTACCCAGTACTTC. The encoded protein is CASSDLGSEFSTQYF.

The rearrangement uses TRBV27 and TRBJ2-3; 12 nucleotides agree with TRBD2. Germline assignment: CDR1 MNHEY and CDR2 SMNVEV (reference sequence). The V gene end was trimmed by 5 bases and the J gene end by 5 bases; junction bases not matched to a gene: 8. The CDR3 is 16 residues long. CDR3 in DNA: TGTGCCAGCAGTCTGTCTAGCGGGGGGGTGGGAGATACGCAGTATTTT. Encoded protein: CASSLSSGGVGDTQYF.

In this sample, this clone turned up once. The V call is TRBV6-6, the J call TRBJ1-1, with D perhaps matching TRBD1 (6 bases). Trimming removed 5 bases from V and 0 bases from J, with 19 bases in between. In germline, CDR1 is MNHNY, CDR2 SVGAGI (reference sequence). The CDR3 has 17 amino acids. The CDR3 loop is CASSHIQGASMNTEAFF. The DNA of the CDR3 is TGTGCCAGCAGTCACATACAGGGAGCATCTATGAACACTGAAGCTTTCTTT.

This chain connects TRBV11-2 to TRBJ1-2, with a tentative D call TRBD1 (5 bases). Deletions cut 6 bases from V and 4 bases from J, with 9 bases between. The length of the CDR3 is 12 residues. CDR1 and CDR2 from the germline V gene are SGHAT and FQNNGV. The CDR3 coding sequence is TGTGCCAGCAGTGGGGCTTCCTATGGCTACACCTTC. Its translation is CASSGASYGYTF.

The CDR3: CASKKRDRGEILNTGELFF. The CDR3, as DNA: TGTGCCAGCAAGAAGCGGGACAGGGGCGAAATCCTTAACACCGGGGAGCTGTTTTTT. This chain connects TRBV27 to TRBJ2-2, with 10 bases matching TRBD1. The V gene's germline CDR1 is MNHEY and CDR2 SMNVEV (reference sequence). The CDR3 sequence is 19 residues long. V trimming: 7 bases; J trimming: 2 bases; junction bases outside the gene matches: 16.

The chain uses TRBV4-3 and TRBJ2-3, with TRBD2 matching 11 bases. The trim removed 0 bases at V and 5 bases at J, leaving 7 bases unmatched. The V gene's germline CDR1 is LGHNA and CDR2 YSLEER. This CDR3 is built from 17 residues. This chain's CDR3 is CASSQDPTSGRGDTQYF. The CDR3, as DNA: TGCGCCAGCAGCCAAGATCCCACTAGCGGGAGAGGAGATACGCAGTATTTT.

The rearrangement uses TRBV27 and TRBJ1-5, with no clear D. Trimming took 4 bases from V and 0 from J, leaving 10 bases between them. The CDR3 is 15 residues long. Germline CDR1 and CDR2: MNHEY and SMNVEV (reference sequence). CDR3 protein: CASSWGGSSNQPQHF. The CDR3 nucleotides are TGTGCCAGCAGTTGGGGAGGGAGTAGCAATCAGCCCCAGCATTTT.

This chain joins TRBV29-1 and TRBJ1-2, with D unclear. In germline, CDR1 is SQVTM, CDR2 ANQGSEA. CDR3 size: 12 residues. V was pared by 6 bases and J by 7 bases, with 15 bases between. CDR3 protein: CSVYRRFGGYTF. Here the CDR3 DNA reads TGCAGCGTATACAGAAGATTTGGTGGCTACACCTTC.